This record looks at one T cell receptor beta chain sequence and its context. This receptor's antigen is unknown. It has no much larger one-base neighbor in the sample; base qualities were not kept. The sample comes from a study of blood T cell repertoires in COVID-19 (dated by TCRdb to the early 2020s). The study in broad terms: Samples covering the acute and convalescent phases of COVID-19 were provided by collaborators in the United States, Italy and Spain. The material from the prospective study consisted of cDNA or gDNA derived from T cells, B-cell-depleted T cells, or PBMCs. Subjects who had been exposed to COVID-19, were actively infected with it, or had recovered from it provided the deeply sampled blood TCRbeta repertoires that made up the dataset. Sample metadata almost always included a de-identified subject ID, COVID-19 status, age in years and sex. A freely available public database, intended as a resource for researchers studying the immune response to SARS-CoV-2, is where the repertoires were released. Where available, HLA class I and class II types were taken from metadata supplied by the sample provider and were not determined by assay-based typing. Samples were obtained from the ongoing ImmuneRACE study (first 160 participants) and from about 1,300 subjects provided by 6 global collaborators.

The CDR3 measures 14 amino acids from cysteine to phenylalanine. Of the read, only the CDR3 DNA is kept; its 42 bases are in frame from base 1. Overall results and qualifications from the work: Clinical and demographic metadata were provided uncurated, with the amount varying by source and participant.

The collaborating institutions used their own protocols to collect whole blood in K2EDTA tubes. For TCRbeta analysis, collaborators shipped samples in one of three forms: frozen whole blood, isolated PBMCs, or DNA extracted from either of those sample types. TCRbeta CDR3 regions were amplified from genomic DNA using the immunoSEQ Assay, a bias-controlled multiplex PCR. The original pipeline was this. Within the assay, amplification of reference gene primers was used to estimate how many nucleated cells each sample contained. Sequence reads were collapsed and filtered to measure the absolute abundance of every unique TCRbeta CDR3 rearrangement. For each sample, productive Simpson clonality was calculated by taking the square root of Simpson's diversity index across productive rearrangements. The table was pulled from immuneACCESS by TCRdb, which kept in-frame rearrangements only. Such tables lose some clones; where checked, under half of the loss comes from unresolved V genes, and the rest has no known cause. V and J calls and clone size follow that table, whereas D and trimming were derived from the DNA. The sample includes about 16,000 clones, with about nine tenths observed a single time. The ten top clones hold 10% of the sample.

In this chain, TRBV21-1 is recombined with TRBJ1-2; TRBD1 is the table's D call, not checked against the DNA. TRBV21-1 is a pseudogene segment. The TCR originated in an elderly man with acute or convalescent COVID-19. Material: peripheral blood. The CDR3 is CASSTSTGLYGYTF. The sequence in DNA is TGTGCCAGCAGCACCTCGACAGGTCTATATGGCTACACCTTC.